This TCR beta chain was identified during a study of T-cell memory formation after mild COVID-19. There are a few counts of this clonotype. A single record per CDR3 protein comes from TCRdb applying MiXCR to the 5' RACE reads. The sample carries 250,000 to 300,000 distinct CDR3 sequences, 15% to 20% recorded once. From germline, CDR1 is SGHTA and CDR2 FQGNSA. The CDR3 totals 13 residues. V dropped 3 bases and J dropped 4 bases, with 9 bases sitting between them. The material sequenced was PBMCs or a T cell subset sorted from them (not recorded which). The V gene is TRBV7-2, the J gene TRBJ1-1, with D possibly being TRBD1 (5 bases). The TCR originated in a man aged 18 to 35 who had mild COVID-19 (a few samples of this study predate the infection). Cell type and time point are not known. CDR3 residues: CASSFAGTTEAFF. The CDR3 nucleotides are TGTGCCAGCAGCTTCGCAGGGACCACTGAAGCTTTCTTT.